The present T cell receptor (beta chain) was sequenced within a study of cytomegalovirus exposure and HLA in healthy donors. Deletions cut 0 bases from V and 7 bases from J, with 19 bases between. CDR1 and CDR2 (germline): MGHRA, YSYEKL. This CDR3 contains 17 residues. It was with 60 Vbeta and 13 Jbeta primers that the PCR ran. The data were produced by immunoSEQ multiplex PCR, yet TCRdb's version contains in-frame clones alone and is incomplete. The table has some 120,000 clones, around 70% seen once. This rearrangement joins TRBV4-1 to TRBJ1-5; D not certain. The receptor's source is a man aged 25-45 years in good health and CMV-seropositive. The sample comprised PBMCs. The CDR3 region is CASSQEYPGRLGQPQHF. The CDR3, as DNA: TGCGCCAGCAGCCAAGAGTACCCGGGGAGACTTGGGCAGCCCCAGCATTTT.